This TCR beta chain is from a study of CD8+ T cells in alopecia areata. Study findings and constraints: Especially in alopecia totalis/universalis, lesional scalp showed greater clonality than normal scalp did. Resident alphabeta T cells of normal skin are also sequenced in scalp samples.

Per the germline V gene, CDR1 is SEHNR and CDR2 is FQNEAQ (reference sequence). Trimming at V came to 6 bases and at J to 5 bases, leaving 10 bases not matched to a gene. The CDR3 is 14 amino acids. A few counts support this clone. No antigen is known for it. Peripheral blood and lesional scalp punch biopsies were taken from alopecia areata patients. Sorted populations comprised CD4+ and CD8+ T cells obtained from PBMCs. It was cDNA, reverse transcribed from extracted RNA, that served as the sequencing template. Only in-frame clones appear in the TCRdb table, and some are missing; sequencing was by immunoSEQ multiplex PCR. The table shows 100,000 to 150,000 clones, with 47% occurring only once.

The rearrangement links TRBV7-9 to TRBJ2-7, with TRBD1 identical over 7 bases. This TCR was sampled from a human donor with alopecia areata. Sequencing was carried out using NKG2D-low CD8+ T cells sorted from blood. CDR3 nucleotides: TGTGCCAGCAGTCGCCCCGACAGGGAAAACGAGCAGTACTTC. Its translation is CASSRPDRENEQYF.